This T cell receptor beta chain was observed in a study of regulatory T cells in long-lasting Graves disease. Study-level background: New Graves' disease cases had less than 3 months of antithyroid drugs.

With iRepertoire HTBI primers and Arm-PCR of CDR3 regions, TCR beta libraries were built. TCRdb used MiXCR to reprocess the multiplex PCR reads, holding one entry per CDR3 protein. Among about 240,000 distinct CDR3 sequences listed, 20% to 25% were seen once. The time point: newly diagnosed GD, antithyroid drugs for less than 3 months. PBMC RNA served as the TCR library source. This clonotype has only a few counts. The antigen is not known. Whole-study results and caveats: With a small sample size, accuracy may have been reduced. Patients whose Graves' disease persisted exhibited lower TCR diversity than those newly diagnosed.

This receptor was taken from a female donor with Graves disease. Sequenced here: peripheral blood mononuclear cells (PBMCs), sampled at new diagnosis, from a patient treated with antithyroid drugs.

The CDR3 bases are TGCGCCAGCAGCCAAGATGGACGGAGTCACTATGGCTACACCTTC. This gives the protein CASSQDGRSHYGYTF. The chain recombines TRBV4-1 with TRBJ1-2; D not certain. V was trimmed by 0 bases and J by 3 bases, leaving 11 bases between them. Per the germline V gene, CDR1 is MGHRA and CDR2 is YSYEKL. The CDR3 is 15 amino acids.